This section outlines one T cell receptor (beta chain) sequence together with its context. Its specificity is unknown. V shed 0 bases, J shed 7 bases, and the junction held 11 bases outside the gene matches. The V gene's germline CDR1 is ENHRY and CDR2 SYGVKD. This CDR3 is 18 amino acids long. This record belongs to a study of beta chain features in type 1 diabetes. Study results and caveats: Type 1 diabetes patients showed a moderate but significant shortening of TCRB CDR3s in all four CD4+ subsets. The naive, central memory and Treg TCRB repertoires of patients appeared to be more similar to one another than those of healthy donors. Among type 1 diabetes patients, VDJ junctions had fewer insertions and more deletions.

Expressed TCRB transcripts got sequenced, as all isolated RNA was reverse transcribed. Using immunoSEQ multiplex PCR, the repertoire was profiled, and TCRdb retains in-frame clones only, with some absent. The sample records approximately 150,000 clones, 9% being singletons. The receptor comes from a man aged 30 to 45 with type 1 diabetes. The chain joins TRBV10-3 to TRBJ2-3; TRBD2 matches 12 bases. The sequenced sample was central memory CD4+ T cells from blood. CDR3 protein: CAISESTSGGVRINTQYF. CDR3 bases: TGTGCCATCAGTGAGTCGACTAGCGGGGGTGTCCGGATCAATACGCAGTATTTT.